Listed here is a single TCR beta chain. Method: immunoSEQ multiplex PCR; TCRdb's copy keeps in-frame clones and lacks some. Here the sample spans about 240,000 clones, more than 75% being singletons. CDR1 is SQVTM and CDR2 is ANQGSEA in the germline V gene. The ends were cut back, 2 bases at V and 4 bases at J, with 8 bases in the middle. The CDR3 covers 13 residues. This entry comes from a study of blood T cell repertoires in COVID-19. Across the study: Samples came from the United States, Italy and Spain, spanning acute and convalescent COVID-19.

What was sequenced was PBMCs or T cells enriched from blood (not recorded which). V usage is TRBV29-1 and J usage is TRBJ2-2, with a possible D match to TRBD1 (5 bases). This clonotype originated in a woman aged 40 to 55 with acute COVID-19. CDR3 sequence (DNA): TGCAGCGTTGAACTTAGGGGCACCGGGGAGCTGTTTTTT. Encoded protein: CSVELRGTGELFF.